This TCR beta chain was found in a study of T-cell memory formation after mild COVID-19. From 5'RACE with constant-segment primers came TCR alpha and TCR beta cDNA libraries that carried sample barcodes and UMIs. TCRdb analysed the 5' RACE reads with MiXCR anew, one entry per CDR3 protein. The repertoire consists of 130,000 to 150,000 distinct CDR3 sequences, with 15% to 20% occurring once and the leading ten covering 2% to 2.5%. This CDR3 has 17 amino acids. Trimming cost V 0 bases and J 8 bases, with 22 bases left between them. Germline V gene lookup returns CDR1 LNHNV and CDR2 YYDKDF (reference sequence).

The chain links TRBV15 to TRBJ1-2; D not certain. This receptor was obtained from an adult woman who had mild COVID-19 (a few samples of this study predate the infection). Cell type and time point are not known. Specimen: PBMCs or a T cell subset sorted from them (not recorded which). CDR3 coding DNA: TGTGCCACCAGCAGAGATCGGCCCCTGGCCCAACAAAGAGGCTACACCTTC. This sequence encodes CATSRDRPLAQQRGYTF. The full variable domain, completed using reference TRBV15 and TRBJ1-2, is DAMVIQNPRYQVTQFGKPVTLSCSQTLNHNVMYWYQQKSSQAPKLLFHYYDKDFNNEADTPDNFQSRRPNTSFCFLDIRSPGLGDTAMYLCATSRDRPLAQQRGYTFGSGTRLTVV.